Each of the 19 T cell receptor beta chains below was sequenced from the same sample in a study of PD-1 blockade in classical Hodgkin lymphoma. Assay used: immunoSEQ multiplex PCR; TCRdb lists only in-frame clones, some missing. The table shows over 80,000 clones, with 80% to 95% occurring only once. Every single patient, without exception, relapsed after autologous stem cell transplantation, and brentuximab vedotin exposure varied. The material sequenced was peripheral blood mononuclear cells (PBMCs), taken at baseline. The origin of the receptors is a human donor with classical Hodgkin lymphoma.

J is TRBJ2-1 and V is TRBV28, with 13 bases lining up with TRBD2. Unmatched junction bases numbered 4, after V lost 1 base and J lost 7 bases. Germline V CDR1 and CDR2: MDHEN, SYDVKM. The CDR3 loop spans 16 amino acids. The CDR3: CASSLSRLAGGNEQFF. CDR3 DNA sequence: TGTGCCAGCAGTTTATCCAGACTAGCGGGAGGAAATGAGCAGTTCTTC.

The rearrangement links TRBV5-5 to TRBJ2-3, with TRBD2 identical over 12 bases. The V gene end was trimmed by 3 bases and the J gene end by 5 bases; junction bases not matched to a gene: 4. Germline V gene lookup returns CDR1 SGHKS and CDR2 YYEKEE (reference sequence). CDR3 length: 15 amino acids. CDR3 protein: CASSSLAGGRDTQYF. Here the CDR3 DNA reads TGTGCCAGCAGCTCACTAGCGGGAGGACGAGATACGCAGTATTTT.

This clone was detected only once. CDR3 DNA sequence: TGTGCCAGCAGCTTTAGACCAGACTCCCCCTATGGCTACACCTTC. It specifies CASSFRPDSPYGYTF. V is TRBV5-6 and J is TRBJ1-2, with D uncertain. CDR1 is SGHDT, CDR2 YYEEEE, per germline. This CDR3 spans 15 amino acids. Trimming left V 2 bases short and J 4 bases short, with 15 bases between.

This chain links TRBV5-1 with TRBJ1-3, with D hard to call. In germline, CDR1 is SGHRS, CDR2 YFSETQ. The CDR3 length is 14 residues. Trimming pared 5 bases from V and 0 bases from J, leaving 9 bases between. The CDR3 is CASRTSVSGNTIYF. CDR3 coding DNA: TGCGCCAGCAGAACTTCTGTCTCTGGAAACACCATATATTTT.

The chain employs TRBV5-1 and TRBJ1-2; the D gene is possibly TRBD1 (5 bases). Deletions cut 4 bases from V and 6 bases from J, with 22 bases between. Germline values: CDR1 SGHRS, CDR2 YFSETQ. The CDR3 is 16 residues long. The chain's CDR3 is CASSPTVLGRDHGYTF. CDR3 coding DNA: TGCGCCAGCAGCCCGACGGTTCTGGGAAGGGACCATGGCTACACCTTC.

V gene TRBV20-1 combines with J gene TRBJ2-7; D uncertain. The CDR3 is 10 residues long. Per germline, CDR1 DFQATT and CDR2 SNEGSKA (reference sequence). V gave up 4 bases and J gave up 3 bases, with 4 bases separating them. CDR3 in DNA: TGCAGTGCTACCTACTACGAGCAGTACTTC. Protein: CSATYYEQYF.

This chain joins TRBV25-1 and TRBJ2-7; 15 positions agree with TRBD2. V dropped 5 bases and J dropped 4; count of bases not matched to a gene: 9. Germline V CDR1 and CDR2: MGHDK, SYGVNS. CDR3 length: 17 amino acids. The CDR3 DNA sequence: TGTGCCAGCAGTCCCCCGAGGACTAGCGGGAGGGGATACGAGCAGTACTTC. Residues: CASSPPRTSGRGYEQYF.

The chain employs TRBV28 and TRBJ2-3; D ambiguous. Germline V lookup: CDR1 MDHEN, CDR2 SYDVKM. V shed 5 bases and J shed 0 bases, with 9 bases lying between them. This CDR3 spans 14 amino acids. CDR3 in DNA: TGTGCCAGCAGTCCCCACCCTAGCACAGATACGCAGTATTTT. Translating it yields CASSPHPSTDTQYF.

The rearrangement joins TRBV6-5 to TRBJ1-1, with D possibly matching TRBD1 (5 bases). The germline V and J ends were trimmed by 6 bases and 5 bases, with 10 bases remaining between them. The CDR3 is 12 amino acids. CDR1 is MNHEY and CDR2 is SVGAGI in the germline V gene. The CDR3 region is CASRVGGTEAFF. The CDR3 nucleotides read TGTGCCAGCAGGGTCGGGGGGACTGAAGCTTTCTTT.

This clone appeared a single time. V gene TRBV28 combines with J gene TRBJ1-1; 8 nucleotides line up with TRBD1. CDR1 and CDR2 (germline): MDHEN, SYDVKM. The ends lost 5 bases at V and 8 bases at J; junction bases unmatched: 7. The CDR3 extends over 13 amino acids. The CDR3 DNA sequence: TGTGCCAGCAGTCCAGGACAGGGTGGCGAAGCTTTCTTT. Protein product: CASSPGQGGEAFF.

This chain links TRBV27 with TRBJ2-1; 8 nucleotides match TRBD2. The CDR3 consists of 12 residues. Germline V gene sequence: CDR1 MNHEY, CDR2 SMNVEV (reference sequence). V gave up 5 bases and J gave up 10 bases; unmatched junction bases: 4. CDR3 sequence: CASSPSSGEQFF. CDR3 coding DNA: TGTGCCAGCAGTCCATCTAGCGGGGAGCAGTTCTTC.

The chain joins TRBV9 to TRBJ2-7; 9 nucleotides match TRBD2. This CDR3 spans 15 amino acids. V lost 0 bases, J lost 6 bases, and 7 bases stayed unmatched. The germline V gene has CDR1 SGDLS and CDR2 YYNGEE. The CDR3 sequence is CASSVEAGGPGEQYF. CDR3 sequence (DNA): TGTGCCAGCAGCGTAGAGGCGGGAGGGCCAGGCGAGCAGTACTTC.

The V and J genes are TRBV27 and TRBJ2-3, with a tentative D call TRBD1 (6 bases). Germline assignment: CDR1 MNHEY and CDR2 SMNVEV (reference sequence). Trimming cost V 4 bases and J 3 bases, with 20 bases left between them. This CDR3 region has 17 residues. The CDR3, as DNA: TGTGCCAGCAGTTCCTTATCTACCCTTAGGGGGACAGATACGCAGTATTTT. Its protein product is CASSSLSTLRGTDTQYF.

V gene TRBV7-3 combines with J gene TRBJ2-1; D not resolved. CDR3 size: 15 residues. Germline CDR1 and CDR2: SGHTA and FQGTGA. Trimming left V 6 bases short and J 0 bases short, with 12 bases between. CDR3 sequence: CASRSPWASYNEQFF. Written as DNA, the CDR3 is TGTGCCAGCAGGTCACCATGGGCCTCCTACAATGAGCAGTTCTTC.

This rearrangement joins TRBV5-4 to TRBJ2-2; D remains unclear. Trimming took 4 bases from V and 5 from J, leaving 15 bases between them. Germline CDR1 is SGHNT and CDR2 is YYREEE (reference sequence). This CDR3 comprises 15 residues. This chain's CDR3 is CASSLIETRTGELFF. Written as DNA, the CDR3 is TGTGCCAGCAGCCTGATCGAGACACGGACCGGGGAGCTGTTTTTT.

The chain uses TRBV6-5 and TRBJ2-7; D is unresolved. Per the germline V gene, CDR1 is MNHEY and CDR2 is SVGAGI. The CDR3 is 14 residues long. Trimming stripped 0 bases from V and 7 bases from J, with 13 bases between. The CDR3 DNA reads TGTGCCAGCAGTTACTCGGCCGGGCTCAGTGAGCAGTACTTC. It translates to CASSYSAGLSEQYF.

This clone came up once. The CDR3 DNA reads TGTGCCTGGAGTGGAGTTAGCGGGAGGGCGAATGAGCAGTTCTTC. Its protein is CAWSGVSGRANEQFF. The V and J genes are TRBV30 and TRBJ2-1; TRBD2 aligns across 11 bases. CDR1 is GTSNPN, CDR2 SVGIG, per germline (reference sequence). CDR3 length: 15 amino acids. V lost 1 base to trimming and J lost 7 bases; unmatched junction nucleotides: 6.

The chain couples TRBV7-6 to TRBJ2-1; D possibly corresponds to TRBD2 (6 bases). Germline V gives CDR1 SGHVS, CDR2 FNYEAQ. Trimming stripped 2 bases from V and 8 bases from J, with 16 bases between. This CDR3 comprises 15 residues. The CDR3 bases are TGTGCCAGCAGCTTAAGACCGGGAGAGGTGTATGAGCAGTTCTTC. This codes for CASSLRPGEVYEQFF. The full variable domain, its missing parts supplied by reference TRBV7-6 and TRBJ2-1, is GAGVSQSPRYKVTKRGQDVALRCDPISGHVSLYWYRQALGQGPEFLTYFNYEAQQDKSGLPNDRFSAERPEGSISTLTIQRTEQRDSAMYRCASSLRPGEVYEQFFGPGTRLTVL.

This clone was observed a single time. V usage is TRBV30 and J usage is TRBJ2-7; D is uncertain. The ends were cut back, 1 base at V and 4 bases at J, with 5 bases in the middle. This CDR3 is 11 amino acids long. Per germline, CDR1 GTSNPN and CDR2 SVGIG (reference sequence). The CDR3 DNA is TGTGCCTGGAGTGAGAGTTACGAGCAGTACTTC. Protein sequence: CAWSESYEQYF.